This T cell receptor beta chain stems from a study of blood T cell repertoires in COVID-19 (TCRdb year 2020). With respect to the entire study: Samples from collaborators originated in the United States, Italy and Spain and spanned both the acute and convalescent phases of COVID-19. The material from the prospective study consisted of cDNA or gDNA derived from T cells, B-cell-depleted T cells, or PBMCs. Subjects who had been exposed to COVID-19, were actively infected with it, or had recovered from it provided the deeply sampled blood TCRbeta repertoires that made up the dataset. The repertoires were released in a freely available public database meant as a resource for research on the immune response to SARS-CoV-2. Samples came from the ongoing ImmuneRACE study (first 160 participants) plus 1,254 subjects from 6 global collaborators. The sample metadata nearly always contained a de-identified subject ID, COVID-19 status, age in years and sex. Where available, HLA class I and class II types were taken from metadata supplied by the sample provider and were not determined by assay-based typing.

TCRbeta CDR3 regions were amplified from genomic DNA using the immunoSEQ Assay, a bias-controlled multiplex PCR. In the authors' own workflow: Within the assay, amplification of reference gene primers was used to estimate how many nucleated cells each sample contained. To quantify the absolute abundance of each unique TCRbeta CDR3 rearrangement, sequence reads were collapsed and filtered. Productive Simpson clonality was computed per sample as the square root of Simpson's diversity index over productive rearrangements. As stored in TCRdb, this immuneACCESS dataset retains in-frame rearrangements with V and J assigned. A fraction of the clones does not appear; measured against another copy, unresolved V genes explain less than half of the discrepancy, and the remainder lacks a known reason. V and J calls and clone size are copied from that table; D and trimming were computed from the DNA. The sample has about 400,000 clones on record, about nine tenths of them singletons. Of the sample, 1.5% to 2% falls within the top ten clones.

Of note for this clone: Its target antigen remains unknown. Base qualities are missing; no much larger clone stands one base away.

The paper as a whole reports these results and caveats: The quantity of clinical and demographic metadata differed by source and by participant and was supplied without curation.

V is pruned by 11 bases and J by 5 bases, leaving 16 bases of the junction without a gene match. The CDR3, cysteine through phenylalanine, is 15 amino acids long. Solely the CDR3 DNA is kept, with 45 bases framed from the first base. CDR1 and CDR2, per the germline V gene, are MDHEN and SYDVKM. Participants in the prospective study were aged roughly 18 to 100 years, lived in approximately 26 United States geographic areas, and enrolled through a virtual design. In the prospective study, participants were assigned to cohorts based on the clinical history participants reported in a screening survey and a study questionnaire. Recovered participants in ImmuneRACE Cohort 3 were defined as having two consecutive negative NP/OP PCR tests, clearance from a healthcare professional, or resolution of symptoms. Each participant in the prospective study had whole blood, serum and a nasopharyngeal or oropharyngeal swab collected by mobile phlebotomists. Over a 2-month period, participants in the prospective study had the option of providing additional blood draws and questionnaires. Prospective study blood samples were shipped either frozen or at room temperature before DNA extraction.

The specimen sequenced was PBMCs or T cells enriched from blood (not recorded which). The sequence links TRBV28 to TRBJ2-5; a stretch of 8 junction bases matches TRBD1. The receptor's source is a young woman who had recovered from COVID-19. The CDR3 region: CACIARQGFLETQYF. In nucleotide form, the sequence is TGTGCCTGTATCGCGAGACAGGGGTTTTTGGAGACCCAGTACTTC.